This TCR beta chain was profiled in a study of T cell repertoires and Cas9 in healthy adults (dated by TCRdb to 2016 to 2019). For the wider study: Within the CD4 and CD8 compartments, SpCas9-reactive T cells were assessed for multi-effector potency, cytotoxicity and lineage determination. This study looked at whether people already carry T cell immunity to the Streptococcus pyogenes Cas9 nuclease (SpCas9), the enzyme used in CRISPR gene editing. General conclusions and limits of the study: In vitro, the proliferation and function of SpCas9-reactive effector T cells were reported to be mitigated by SpCas9-reactive regulatory T cells.

About this clone itself: There is no known antigen for this receptor. One base away there is no much larger clone; base qualities are not given.

The library was obtained by the immunoSEQ multiplex PCR assay. As stored in TCRdb, this immuneACCESS dataset retains in-frame rearrangements with V and J assigned. A fraction of the clones does not appear; measured against another copy, unresolved V genes explain less than half of the discrepancy, and the remainder lacks a known reason. The table for this sample lists tens of thousands of clones; 85% to 95% of them were counted only once. The top ten clones comprise roughly 0.78% of the sample. All of the donors in the study were healthy humans. The CDR1 and CDR2 encoded by the germline V gene (reference sequence) are GTSNPN and SVGIG. Trimming costs V 0 bases and J 3 bases, and their ends lie 13 bases apart. The cysteine opens and the phenylalanine closes a CDR3 of 15 amino acids. The CDR3 DNA has 45 bases and is translated from base 1.

In this chain, TRBV30 is recombined with TRBJ2-3, and TRBD2 may be the D gene, going by 5 matching bases. What was sequenced was CD4+ effector T cells (CD127+, CD25-, CD137-, CD154-) from PBMCs; culture status not recorded. The source of this sequence is a human donor in good health. The base sequence is TGTGCCTGGAGTGTACTCGGGGATTGGACAGATACGCAGTATTTT. Its protein product is CAWSVLGDWTDTQYF.